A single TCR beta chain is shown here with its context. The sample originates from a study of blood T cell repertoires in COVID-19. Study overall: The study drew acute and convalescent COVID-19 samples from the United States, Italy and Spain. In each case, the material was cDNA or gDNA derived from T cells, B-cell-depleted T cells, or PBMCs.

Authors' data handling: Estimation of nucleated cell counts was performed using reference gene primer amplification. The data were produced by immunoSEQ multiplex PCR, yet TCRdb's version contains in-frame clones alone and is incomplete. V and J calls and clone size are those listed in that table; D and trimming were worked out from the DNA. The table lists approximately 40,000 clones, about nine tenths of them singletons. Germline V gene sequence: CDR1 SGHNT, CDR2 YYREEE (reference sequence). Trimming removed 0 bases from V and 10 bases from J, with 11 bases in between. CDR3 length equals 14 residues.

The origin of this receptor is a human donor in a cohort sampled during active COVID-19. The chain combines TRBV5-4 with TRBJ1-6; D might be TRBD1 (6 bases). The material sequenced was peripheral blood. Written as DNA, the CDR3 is TGTGCCAGCAGCTTGGAACAGGGTCGATCACCCCTCCACTTT. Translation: CASSLEQGRSPLHF. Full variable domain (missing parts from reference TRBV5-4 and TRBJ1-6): ETGVTQSPTHLIKTRGQQVTLRCSSQSGHNTVSWYQQALGQGPQFIFQYYREEENGRGNFPPRFSGLQFPNYSSELNVNALELDDSALYLCASSLEQGRSPLHFGNGTRLTVT.